The entry below describes one T cell receptor (beta chain). No DNA is shown, since the ends of the CDR3 on it are uncertain; the CDR3 is the one TCRdb lists. Methods used by the authors: Researchers report that nucleated cell counts were estimated from reference gene primer amplification. The repertoire was sequenced with immunoSEQ multiplex PCR; TCRdb's copy has only in-frame clones and lacks some. D and trimming were read from the DNA, whereas the V and J calls and clone size are those reported in that table. Seen here are hundreds of thousands of clones, around 89% observed once, and the top ten hold approximately 0.98%. The Seattle site enrolled patients during active infection and followed them longitudinally. The source of the sample is a study of blood T cell repertoires in COVID-19. Study in general: Sample material is recorded as cDNA or gDNA derived from T cells, B-cell-depleted T cells, or PBMCs.

Germline V lookup: CDR1 MNHEY, CDR2 SMNVEV (reference sequence). The CDR3 is 16 amino acids long, termini counted. The gene calls are TRBV27 and TRBJ1-1; TRBD1, the table's D call, was not compared with the DNA. The source is a woman between 35 and 50 years old with COVID-19, enrolled during active disease. Sequencing used peripheral blood. The CDR3: CASSLDFFGQAYEAFF.